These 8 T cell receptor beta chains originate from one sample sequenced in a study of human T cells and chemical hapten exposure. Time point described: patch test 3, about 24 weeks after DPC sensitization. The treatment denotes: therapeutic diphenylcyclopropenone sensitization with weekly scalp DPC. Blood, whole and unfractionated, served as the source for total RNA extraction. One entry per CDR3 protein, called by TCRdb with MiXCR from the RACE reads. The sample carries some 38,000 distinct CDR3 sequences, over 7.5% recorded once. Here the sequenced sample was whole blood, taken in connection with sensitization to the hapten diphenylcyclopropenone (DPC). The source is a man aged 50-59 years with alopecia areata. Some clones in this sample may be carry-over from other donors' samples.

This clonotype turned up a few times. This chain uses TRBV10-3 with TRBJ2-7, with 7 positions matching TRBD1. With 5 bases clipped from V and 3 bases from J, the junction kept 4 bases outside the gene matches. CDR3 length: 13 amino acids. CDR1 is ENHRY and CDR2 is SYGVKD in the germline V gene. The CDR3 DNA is TGTGCCATCAGTAGTGGGGACAGCTACGAGCAGTACTTC. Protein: CAISSGDSYEQYF.

The DNA for the CDR3 is TGTGCCAGCAGCCGGGACCGGGACAGGGCTTATGGCTACACCTTC. The encoded protein is CASSRDRDRAYGYTF. The chain recombines TRBV14 with TRBJ1-2; TRBD1 matches at 9 bases. The CDR3 sequence is 15 residues long. Losses at the gene ends were 4 bases for V and 5 bases for J; bases not matched to a gene: 8. Germline V lookup: CDR1 SGHDN, CDR2 FVKESK.

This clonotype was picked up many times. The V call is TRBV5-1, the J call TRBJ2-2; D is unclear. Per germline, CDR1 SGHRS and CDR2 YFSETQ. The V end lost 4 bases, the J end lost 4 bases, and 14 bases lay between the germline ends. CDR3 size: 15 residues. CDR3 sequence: CASSLSYLSTGELFF. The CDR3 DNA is TGCGCCAGCAGCCTTTCGTATCTGAGCACCGGGGAGCTGTTTTTT. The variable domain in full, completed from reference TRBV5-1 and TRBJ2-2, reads KAGVTQTPRYLIKTRGQQVTLSCSPISGHRSVSWYQQTPGQGLQFLFEYFSETQRNKGNFPGRFSGRQFSNSRSEMNVSTLELGDSALYLCASSLSYLSTGELFFGEGSRLTVL.

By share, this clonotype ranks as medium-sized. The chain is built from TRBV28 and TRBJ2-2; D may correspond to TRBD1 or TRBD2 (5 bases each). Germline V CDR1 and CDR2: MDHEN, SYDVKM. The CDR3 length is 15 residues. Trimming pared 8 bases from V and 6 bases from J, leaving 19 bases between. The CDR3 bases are TGTGCCAGCGGCATAATCGGGGCGTTTTCCGGGGAGCTGTTTTTT. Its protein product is CASGIIGAFSGELFF.

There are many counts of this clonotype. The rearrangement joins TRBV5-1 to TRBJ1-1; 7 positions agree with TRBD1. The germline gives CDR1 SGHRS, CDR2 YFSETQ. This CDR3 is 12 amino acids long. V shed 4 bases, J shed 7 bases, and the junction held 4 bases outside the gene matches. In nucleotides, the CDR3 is TGCGCCAGCAGCCCGACAGGGATTGAAGCTTTCTTT. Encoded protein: CASSPTGIEAFF.

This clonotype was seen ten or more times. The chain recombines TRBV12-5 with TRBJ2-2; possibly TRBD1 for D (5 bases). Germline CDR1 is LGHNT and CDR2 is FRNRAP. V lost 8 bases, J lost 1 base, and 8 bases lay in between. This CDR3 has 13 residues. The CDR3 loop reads CASFQGNTGELFF. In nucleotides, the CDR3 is TGTGCTAGTTTTCAGGGGAACACCGGGGAGCTGTTTTTT.

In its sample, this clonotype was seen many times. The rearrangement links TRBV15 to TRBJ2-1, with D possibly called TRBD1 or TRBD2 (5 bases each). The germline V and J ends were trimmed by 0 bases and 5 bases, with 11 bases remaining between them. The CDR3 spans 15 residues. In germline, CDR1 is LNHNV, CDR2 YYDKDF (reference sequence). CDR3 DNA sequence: TGTGCCACCAGCAGAGAGAGAGGGGTCGACAATGAGCAGTTCTTC. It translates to CATSRERGVDNEQFF. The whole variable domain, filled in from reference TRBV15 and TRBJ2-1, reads DAMVIQNPRYQVTQFGKPVTLSCSQTLNHNVMYWYQQKSSQAPKLLFHYYDKDFNNEADTPDNFQSRRPNTSFCFLDIRSPGLGDTAMYLCATSRERGVDNEQFFGPGTRLTVL.

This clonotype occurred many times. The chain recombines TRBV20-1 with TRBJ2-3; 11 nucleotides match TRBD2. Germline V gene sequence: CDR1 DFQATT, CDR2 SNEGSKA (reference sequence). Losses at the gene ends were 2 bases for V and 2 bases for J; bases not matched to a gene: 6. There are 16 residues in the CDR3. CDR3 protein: CSARSPGLADTDTQYF. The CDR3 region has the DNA TGCAGTGCTAGATCTCCGGGACTAGCGGACACAGATACGCAGTATTTT.